This T cell receptor beta chain was captured by sequencing in a study of metastatic and nonmetastatic thyroid tumors. Study information: Thyroid patients, malignant and benign, had repertoires compared across blood and tumor or nodule tissue.

A note on this clone: As yet, its antigen is unknown.

Trimming stripped 7 bases from V and 11 bases from J, with 12 bases between. CDR3 length: 11 amino acids. The V gene's germline CDR1 is MNHEY and CDR2 SVGEGT. Original analysis: Built for papillary thyroid cancer, a distant-metastasis classifier drew on CDR3 differences across clinicopathological groups. TCRdb re-called clones via MiXCR from the PCR reads. TCRdb assigned the V and J calls; the authors' analysis was not used. The sample contains tens of thousands of clones, roughly 36% of which appear only once. General observations from the study: Within blood and tumor, benign nodules reportedly had significantly lower TCR beta diversity than malignant thyroid tumors did.

All patients reached thyroid surgery having received no treatment beforehand. The material sequenced was tumor tissue. This TCR was recovered from a female donor with papillary thyroid cancer or a benign thyroid nodule (not recorded which). Some clones in this sample may be carry-over from other donors' samples. V gene TRBV6-2 or TRBV6-3 combines with J gene TRBJ2-1; D is ambiguous. CDR3 DNA sequence: TGTGCCAGCAACTATGGGATGAAGCAGTTCTTC. Its protein product is CASNYGMKQFF.